The clone carrying this T cell receptor beta chain was counted only a few times. The antigen is undetermined. This sample stems from a study of cytomegalovirus exposure and HLA in healthy donors. Study summary: For the approximately 390 genotyped donors, 75% to 90% fell within the Caucasian-associated ancestry cluster.

The CDR3 covers 16 residues. V shed 7 bases, J shed 4 bases, and the junction held 13 bases outside the gene matches. Germline CDR1 MDHEN, CDR2 SYDVKM. Study-level points and caveats: Researchers reported that three CMV-associated chains were confirmed in vitro as CMV antigen-specific. Earlier analysis found most TCR beta V segments productive about 87% or about 30% of the time. Many donors shared some public TCRs, even though most TCR sequences were rare.

PCR involved 60 Vbeta and 13 Jbeta primers. Repertoires were generated with immunoSEQ multiplex PCR, while TCRdb's copy carries only in-frame clones and drops some. The sample yields 100,000 to 150,000 clones, roughly three quarters seen once. The chain recombines TRBV28 with TRBJ2-1; TRBD2 aligns across 7 bases. Sequencing input: PBMCs. The TCR comes from a young man in good health and CMV-seropositive. This CDR3 reads CASTRLADIRYNEQFF. In DNA form, the CDR3 reads TGTGCCAGCACCCGCCTAGCGGACATAAGATACAATGAGCAGTTCTTC.